Below, 25 T cell receptor beta chains from the same sample are listed, as sequenced in a study of T-cell memory formation after mild COVID-19. TCRdb reprocessed the 5' RACE reads via MiXCR and lists one record per CDR3 protein. This repertoire shows some 200,000 distinct CDR3 sequences, about 22% found once; its top ten account for approximately 22%. The sequenced sample was PBMCs or a T cell subset sorted from them (not recorded which). These receptors all stem from an adult woman who had mild COVID-19 (a few samples of this study predate the infection). Cell type and time point are not known.

This clonotype was counted only a few times. The chain carries TRBV29-1 and TRBJ2-1; 8 positions agree with TRBD2. Germline V gene sequence: CDR1 SQVTM, CDR2 ANQGSEA. V was pared by 6 bases and J by 9 bases, with 19 bases of the junction left unmatched. The CDR3 sequence is 16 residues long. CDR3 protein: CSVGHGGAFLVGEQFF. The CDR3 nucleotides are TGCAGCGTCGGACACGGGGGGGCATTTCTGGTCGGTGAGCAGTTCTTC.

This clonotype was seen repeatedly, ten times or more. This chain links TRBV12-3 or TRBV12-4 with TRBJ2-1, with D maybe TRBD2 (5 bases). The CDR3 covers 13 residues. V lost 6 bases and J lost 3, with 9 bases in between. Here the CDR3 DNA reads TGTGCCAGCAGGGGGAGCGGCTACAATGAGCAGTTCTTC. Its protein is CASRGSGYNEQFF.

J is TRBJ2-7 and V is TRBV27; a possible D gene is TRBD1 (6 bases). Germline CDR1 MNHEY, CDR2 SMNVEV (reference sequence). V was pared by 5 bases and J by 3 bases, with 11 bases between. The length of the CDR3 is 13 residues. The CDR3 DNA sequence: TGTGCCAGCAGTATCGGACAGAACTACGAGCAGTACTTC. Protein sequence: CASSIGQNYEQYF.

The V call is TRBV29-1, the J call TRBJ2-2; D is unresolved. The germline CDR1 and CDR2 sequences are SQVTM and ANQGSEA. V was cut by 0 bases and J by 4 bases, with 0 bases left in between. The CDR3 length is 11 residues. CDR3 sequence reads: CSVEDTGELFF. CDR3 bases: TGCAGCGTTGAAGACACCGGGGAGCTGTTTTTT.

This clonotype was seen many times. This chain connects TRBV4-2 to TRBJ2-1; possibly TRBD2 for D (6 bases). Looked up from germline, CDR1 is LGHNA and CDR2 is YNFKEQ. The V end was cut by 1 base, the J end by 8 bases, with 6 bases between. CDR3 length equals 12 residues. CDR3 amino acids: CASSQAGDEQFF. Here the CDR3 DNA reads TGTGCCAGCAGCCAAGCGGGAGATGAGCAGTTCTTC.

The chain's CDR3 is CSALAGGYEQFF. The CDR3, as DNA: TGCAGTGCTCTTGCAGGGGGCTATGAGCAGTTCTTC. V is TRBV20-1 and J is TRBJ2-1; 8 bases agree with TRBD1. This CDR3 comprises 12 residues. Germline CDR1 reads DFQATT; CDR2 reads SNEGSKA (reference sequence). With V trimmed by 5 bases and J by 8 bases, 5 bases remained unmatched.

Only a few counts were recorded for this clonotype. CDR3 nucleotide sequence: TGTGCCAGCAGCTCGGGACAGCCGAACACTGAAGCTTTCTTT. Protein product: CASSSGQPNTEAFF. This chain uses TRBV9 with TRBJ1-1, with TRBD1 matching over 7 bases. The V segment lost 4 bases and the J segment 1 base; nucleotides outside the gene matches: 4. Per the germline V gene, CDR1 is SGDLS and CDR2 is YYNGEE. The CDR3 runs 14 residues.

DNA for the CDR3: TGCAGCGTTCCGGGGACAGGGGGCAACGAGCAGTACTTC. This codes for CSVPGTGGNEQYF. The chain couples TRBV29-1 to TRBJ2-7, with 12 bases lining up with TRBD1. Germline values: CDR1 SQVTM, CDR2 ANQGSEA. Trimming at V came to 5 bases and at J to 5 bases, leaving 4 bases not matched to a gene. This CDR3 is built from 13 residues.

This rearrangement joins TRBV27 to TRBJ2-7; 9 positions agree with TRBD1. V lost 5 bases to trimming and J lost 2 bases; unmatched junction nucleotides: 7. CDR1 and CDR2 from the germline V gene are MNHEY and SMNVEV (reference sequence). This CDR3 contains 15 residues. The chain's CDR3 is CASSTSGTGPYEQYF. CDR3 bases: TGTGCCAGCAGTACCTCCGGGACAGGGCCCTACGAGCAGTACTTC.

This rearrangement joins TRBV20-1 to TRBJ2-5, with D tentatively TRBD1 or TRBD2 (5 bases each). This CDR3 region has 13 residues. V gave up 4 bases and J gave up 3 bases, with 12 bases separating them. Germline CDR1 reads DFQATT; CDR2 reads SNEGSKA (reference sequence). As DNA, the CDR3 is TGCAGTGCTAAATGGGACCAGGAAGAGACCCAGTACTTC. This encodes CSAKWDQEETQYF.

The rearrangement links TRBV20-1 to TRBJ2-7, with a weak D call TRBD1 (7 bases). Germline CDR1 and CDR2: DFQATT and SNEGSKA (reference sequence). CDR3 length: 14 residues. Trimming removed 0 bases at V and 1 base at J, with 10 bases between. The CDR3 loop is CSARDQGGSYEQYF. The DNA for the CDR3 is TGCAGTGCTAGAGATCAGGGGGGTTCCTACGAGCAGTACTTC.

This clonotype has a handful of counts. V usage is TRBV27 and J usage is TRBJ1-1, with D unclear. The V gene lost 3 bases and the J gene lost 7 bases, with 9 bases spanning the gap. CDR3 size: 12 residues. Germline V gives CDR1 MNHEY, CDR2 SMNVEV (reference sequence). This CDR3 reads CASSFPAGEAFF. CDR3 sequence (DNA): TGTGCCAGCAGTTTCCCCGCCGGTGAAGCTTTCTTT.

This clonotype was seen a handful of times. This chain links TRBV27 with TRBJ2-1; TRBD2 aligns across 8 bases. The ends lost 10 bases at V and 15 bases at J; junction bases unmatched: 14. Per germline, CDR1 MNHEY and CDR2 SMNVEV (reference sequence). This CDR3 contains 12 residues. CDR3 nucleotides: TGTGCCACCGGGACTAGAGGGGGGGGTCGGTTCTTC. This translates into CATGTRGGGRFF.

This rearrangement joins TRBV5-6 to TRBJ2-7; D is uncertain. The CDR3 consists of 13 residues. Trimming removed 0 bases from V and 5 bases from J, with 9 bases in between. Germline loops: CDR1 SGHDT, CDR2 YYEEEE. CDR3 protein: CASSLVGIHEQYF. The DNA for the CDR3 is TGTGCCAGCAGCTTGGTGGGGATCCACGAGCAGTACTTC.

This chain connects TRBV18 to TRBJ2-2; D unclear. Germline V gene data show CDR1 as KGHSH and CDR2 as LQKENI. The CDR3 sequence is 15 residues long. The V end lost 3 bases, the J end lost 0 bases, and 8 bases lay between the germline ends. CDR3 nucleotides: TGTGCCAGCTCACCCCCGGGTACGAACACCGGGGAGCTGTTTTTT. Translation gives CASSPPGTNTGELFF.

This clonotype was seen a few times. The rearrangement links TRBV5-1 to TRBJ2-1, with 9 bases that match TRBD2. Trimming at V came to 3 bases and at J to 7 bases, leaving 5 bases not matched to a gene. The CDR3 has 14 amino acids. Germline CDR1 reads SGHRS; CDR2 reads YFSETQ. The CDR3 sequence: CASSSGTSRNEQFF. The DNA of the CDR3 is TGCGCCAGCAGCTCGGGGACTAGCAGGAATGAGCAGTTCTTC.

This clonotype turned up a few times. The chain links TRBV11-2 to TRBJ2-7; tentative D call: TRBD2 (6 bases). V was clipped by 3 bases and J by 4 bases, with 10 bases between them. CDR1 is SGHAT and CDR2 is FQNNGV in the germline V gene. This CDR3 comprises 13 residues. The CDR3 DNA follows: TGTGCCAGCAGCTTTGGGACTGAGTACGAGCAGTACTTC. Translating gives CASSFGTEYEQYF.

The chain is built from TRBV6-6 and TRBJ2-3; no reliable D call. Germline CDR1 and CDR2: MNHNY and SVGAGI (reference sequence). This CDR3 has 13 residues. Trimming left V 2 bases short and J 2 bases short, with 5 bases between. CDR3 bases: TGTGCCAGCAGTTACCGCACCACAGATACGCAGTATTTT. Translation gives CASSYRTTDTQYF.

The chain has TRBV4-2 and TRBJ2-1; D gene uncertain. This CDR3 is built from 15 residues. Trimming shortened V by 1 base and J by 4 bases, and 11 bases separated the two germline ends. CDR1 and CDR2 from the germline V gene are LGHNA and YNFKEQ. The CDR3 protein is CASSQAGTTYNEQFF. CDR3 DNA: TGTGCCAGCAGCCAAGCTGGAACTACTTACAATGAGCAGTTCTTC.

In nucleotides, the CDR3 is TGTGCCAGCAGCTCGGGGGAAGAGCCCCAGCATTTT. It is translated as CASSSGEEPQHF. The chain is built from TRBV7-9 and TRBJ1-5, with D tentatively TRBD1 (5 bases). V was shortened by 4 bases and J by 8 bases, with 9 bases between the two germline ends. Germline CDR1 and CDR2: SEHNR and FQNEAQ (reference sequence). This CDR3 contains 12 residues.

The sample holds one count of this clonotype. The V call is TRBV4-1, the J call TRBJ1-1; the match to TRBD1 covers 7 bases. CDR3 length: 16 residues. The V gene's germline CDR1 is MGHRA and CDR2 YSYEKL. V lost 1 base and J lost 5; bases outside the gene matches: 10. In DNA, the CDR3 is TGCGCCAGCAGCCAAGTGAGGCGGGACAGAGGGACTGAAGCTTTCTTT. Protein sequence: CASSQVRRDRGTEAFF.

The chain has TRBV9 and TRBJ2-7; no definite D call. CDR1 and CDR2 (germline): SGDLS, YYNGEE. The CDR3 has 12 residues. Between the trimmed V and J ends, which lost 0 bases and 7 bases, there was a span of 8 bases. CDR3 coding DNA: TGTGCCAGCAGCGTAGGACCCCAGGAGCAGTACTTC. Its translation is CASSVGPQEQYF.

This clonotype was picked up a small number of times. The V and J genes are TRBV7-6 and TRBJ2-7; TRBD1 matches 9 bases. V shed 5 bases, J shed 5 bases, and the junction held 10 bases outside the gene matches. The CDR3 covers 15 residues. Germline V gene sequence: CDR1 SGHVS, CDR2 FNYEAQ. The DNA of the CDR3 is TGTGCCAGCAGCGGGCCGGGACAGGGTATCCACGAGCAGTACTTC. This gives the protein CASSGPGQGIHEQYF.

This clonotype has a handful of counts. The rearrangement links TRBV7-9 to TRBJ2-4, with 7 bases aligning to TRBD1. Germline V gene data show CDR1 as SEHNR and CDR2 as FQNEAQ (reference sequence). This CDR3 comprises 20 residues. V lost 3 bases to trimming and J lost 0 bases; unmatched junction nucleotides: 17. The CDR3 sequence is CASSFHEVTGLLLAKNIQYF. CDR3 DNA sequence: TGTGCCAGCAGCTTCCATGAAGTGACAGGGCTCCTTTTAGCCAAAAACATTCAGTACTTC.

This clonotype came up a few times. CDR3: CSVLYTGELFF. CDR3 bases: TGCAGCGTTCTTTATACCGGGGAGCTGTTTTTT. The V gene is TRBV29-1, the J gene TRBJ2-2, with D uncertain. The CDR3 covers 11 residues. Germline assignment: CDR1 SQVTM and CDR2 ANQGSEA. V was shortened by 5 bases and J by 5 bases, with 6 bases between the two germline ends.